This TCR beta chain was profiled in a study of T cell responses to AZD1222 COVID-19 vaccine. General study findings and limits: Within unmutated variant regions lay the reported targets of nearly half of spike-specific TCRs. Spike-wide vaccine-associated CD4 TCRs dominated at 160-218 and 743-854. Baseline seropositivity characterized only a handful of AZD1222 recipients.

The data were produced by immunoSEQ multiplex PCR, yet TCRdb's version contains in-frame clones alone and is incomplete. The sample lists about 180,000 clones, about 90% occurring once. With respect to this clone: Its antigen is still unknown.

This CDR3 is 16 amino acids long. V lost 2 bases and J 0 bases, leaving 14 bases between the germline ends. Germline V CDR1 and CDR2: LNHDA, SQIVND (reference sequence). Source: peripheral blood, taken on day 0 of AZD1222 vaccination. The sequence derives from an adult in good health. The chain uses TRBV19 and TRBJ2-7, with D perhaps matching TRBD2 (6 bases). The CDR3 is CASSIRGLAPSYEQYF. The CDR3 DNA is TGTGCCAGTAGTATACGCGGGCTAGCGCCCTCCTACGAGCAGTACTTC. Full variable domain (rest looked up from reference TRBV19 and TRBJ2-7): DGGITQSPKYLFRKEGQNVTLSCEQNLNHDAMYWYRQDPGQGLRLIYYSQIVNDFQKGDIAEGYSVSREKKESFPLTVTSAQKNPTAFYLCASSIRGLAPSYEQYFGPGTRLTVT.